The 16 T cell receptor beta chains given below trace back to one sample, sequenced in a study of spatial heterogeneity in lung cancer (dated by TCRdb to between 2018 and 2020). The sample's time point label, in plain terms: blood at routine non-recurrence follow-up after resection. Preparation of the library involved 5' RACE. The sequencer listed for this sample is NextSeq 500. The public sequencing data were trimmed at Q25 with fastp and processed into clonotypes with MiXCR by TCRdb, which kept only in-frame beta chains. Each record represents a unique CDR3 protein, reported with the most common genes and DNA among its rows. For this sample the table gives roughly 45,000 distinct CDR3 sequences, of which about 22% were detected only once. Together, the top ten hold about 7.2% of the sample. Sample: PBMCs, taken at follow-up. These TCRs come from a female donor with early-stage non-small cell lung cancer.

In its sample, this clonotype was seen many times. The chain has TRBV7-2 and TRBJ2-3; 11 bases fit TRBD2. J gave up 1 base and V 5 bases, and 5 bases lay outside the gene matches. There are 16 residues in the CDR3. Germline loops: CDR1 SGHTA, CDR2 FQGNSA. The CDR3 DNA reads TGTGCCAGCAGCCCGGGGGGACTAGCGGGCACAGATACGCAGTATTTT. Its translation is CASSPGGLAGTDTQYF.

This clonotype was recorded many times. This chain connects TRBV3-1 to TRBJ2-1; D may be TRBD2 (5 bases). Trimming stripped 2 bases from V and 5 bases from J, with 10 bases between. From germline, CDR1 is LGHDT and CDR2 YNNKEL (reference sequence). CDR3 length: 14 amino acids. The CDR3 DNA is TGTGCCAGCAGCCAACCGGGGTTCCACAATGAGCAGTTCTTC. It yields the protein CASSQPGFHNEQFF.

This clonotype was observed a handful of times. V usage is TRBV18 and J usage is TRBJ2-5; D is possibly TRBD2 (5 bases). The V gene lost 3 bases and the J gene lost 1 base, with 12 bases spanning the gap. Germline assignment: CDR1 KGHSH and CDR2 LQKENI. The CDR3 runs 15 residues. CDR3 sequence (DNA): TGTGCCAGCTCACCCGGGGAACCCCTCCAAGAGACCCAGTACTTC. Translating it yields CASSPGEPLQETQYF.

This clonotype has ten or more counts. The CDR3 here is CAWSVRIQETQYF. In DNA, the CDR3 is TGTGCCTGGAGTGTACGAATTCAAGAGACCCAGTACTTC. The chain employs TRBV30 and TRBJ2-5, with D unresolved. Trimming left V 0 bases short and J 2 bases short, with 7 bases between. Germline V gene data show CDR1 as GTSNPN and CDR2 as SVGIG (reference sequence). The CDR3 consists of 13 residues.

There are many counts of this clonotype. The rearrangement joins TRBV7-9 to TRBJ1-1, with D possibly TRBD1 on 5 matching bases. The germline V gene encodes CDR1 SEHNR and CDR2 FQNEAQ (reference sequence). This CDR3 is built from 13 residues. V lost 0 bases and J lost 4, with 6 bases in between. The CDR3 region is CASSLAQGTEAFF. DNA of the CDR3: TGTGCCAGCAGCTTAGCGCAGGGCACTGAAGCTTTCTTT.

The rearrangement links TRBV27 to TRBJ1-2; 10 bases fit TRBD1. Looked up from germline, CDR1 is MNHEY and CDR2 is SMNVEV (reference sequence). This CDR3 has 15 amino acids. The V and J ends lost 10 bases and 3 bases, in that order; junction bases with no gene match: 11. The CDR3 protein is CATSDRGLLDYGYTF. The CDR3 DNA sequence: TGTGCCACCTCAGACAGGGGGCTGCTCGACTATGGCTACACCTTC.

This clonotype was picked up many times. The CDR3 sequence is CSAPTSGDYNEQFF. In DNA, the CDR3 is TGCAGTGCCCCGACTAGCGGTGACTACAATGAGCAGTTCTTC. The chain joins TRBV20-1 to TRBJ2-1; 9 positions agree with TRBD2. Germline values: CDR1 DFQATT, CDR2 SNEGSKA (reference sequence). The CDR3 has 14 residues. With V trimmed by 6 bases and J by 3 bases, 6 bases remained unmatched.

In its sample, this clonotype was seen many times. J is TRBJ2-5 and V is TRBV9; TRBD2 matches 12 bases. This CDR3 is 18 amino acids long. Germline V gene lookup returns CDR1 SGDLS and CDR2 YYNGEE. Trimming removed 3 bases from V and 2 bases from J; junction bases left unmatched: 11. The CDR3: CASSARLAGDRGQETQYF. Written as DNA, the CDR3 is TGTGCCAGCAGCGCCCGACTAGCGGGAGACAGGGGGCAAGAGACCCAGTACTTC. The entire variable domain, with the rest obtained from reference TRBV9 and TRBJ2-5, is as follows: DSGVTQTPKHLITATGQRVTLRCSPRSGDLSVYWYQQSLDQGLQFLIQYYNGEERAKGNILERFSAQQFPDLHSELNLSSLELGDSALYFCASSARLAGDRGQETQYFGPGTRLLVL.

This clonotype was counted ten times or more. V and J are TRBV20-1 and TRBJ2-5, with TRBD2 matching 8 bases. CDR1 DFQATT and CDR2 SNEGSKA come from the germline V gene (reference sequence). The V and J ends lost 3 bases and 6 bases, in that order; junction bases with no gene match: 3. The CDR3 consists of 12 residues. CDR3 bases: TGCAGTGCTAGCGGGAGGGCCCAGACCCAGTACTTC. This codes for CSASGRAQTQYF.

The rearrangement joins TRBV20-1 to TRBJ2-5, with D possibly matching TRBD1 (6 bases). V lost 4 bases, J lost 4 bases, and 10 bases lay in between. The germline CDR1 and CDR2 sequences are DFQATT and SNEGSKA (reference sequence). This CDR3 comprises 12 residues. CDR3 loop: CSATGQRETQYF. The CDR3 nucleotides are TGCAGTGCTACGGGACAACGAGAGACCCAGTACTTC.

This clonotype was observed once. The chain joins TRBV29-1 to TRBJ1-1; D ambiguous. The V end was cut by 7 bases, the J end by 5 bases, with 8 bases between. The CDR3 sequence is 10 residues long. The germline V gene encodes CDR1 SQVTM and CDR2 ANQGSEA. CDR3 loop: CSDYLTEAFF. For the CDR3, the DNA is TGCAGCGACTATTTGACTGAAGCTTTCTTT.

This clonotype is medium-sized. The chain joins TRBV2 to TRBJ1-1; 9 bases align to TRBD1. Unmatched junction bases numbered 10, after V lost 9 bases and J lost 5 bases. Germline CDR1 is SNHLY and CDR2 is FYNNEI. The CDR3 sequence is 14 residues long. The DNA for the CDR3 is TGTGCCAGTCCGCCGGGACAGGGATGGACTGAAGCTTTCTTT. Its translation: CASPPGQGWTEAFF.

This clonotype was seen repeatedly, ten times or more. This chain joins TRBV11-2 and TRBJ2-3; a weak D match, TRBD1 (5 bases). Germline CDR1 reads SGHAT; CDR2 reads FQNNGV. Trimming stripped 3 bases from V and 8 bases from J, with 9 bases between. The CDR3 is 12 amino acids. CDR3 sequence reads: CASSLSRATQYF. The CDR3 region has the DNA TGTGCCAGCAGCTTGAGCAGGGCTACGCAGTATTTT.

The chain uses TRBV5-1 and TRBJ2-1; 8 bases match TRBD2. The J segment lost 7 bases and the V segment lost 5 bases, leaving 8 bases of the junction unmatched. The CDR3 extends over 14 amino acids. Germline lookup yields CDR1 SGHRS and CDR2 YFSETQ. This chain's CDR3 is CASSPSGGRNEQFF. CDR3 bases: TGCGCCAGCAGTCCCAGCGGGGGTCGTAATGAGCAGTTCTTC.

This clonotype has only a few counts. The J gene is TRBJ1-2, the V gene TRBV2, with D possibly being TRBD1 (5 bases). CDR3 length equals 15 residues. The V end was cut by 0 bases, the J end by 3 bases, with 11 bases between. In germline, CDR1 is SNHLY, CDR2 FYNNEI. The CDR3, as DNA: TGTGCCAGCAGTGAAGCGGGTTCGGGGGACTATGGCTACACCTTC. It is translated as CASSEAGSGDYGYTF. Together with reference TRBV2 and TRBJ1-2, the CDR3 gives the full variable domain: EPEVTQTPSHQVTQMGQEVILRCVPISNHLYFYWYRQILGQKVEFLVSFYNNEISEKSEIFDDQFSVERPDGSNFTLKIRSTKLEDSAMYFCASSEAGSGDYGYTFGSGTRLTVV.

The CDR3 DNA reads as TGTGCCAGCAGCCAAGGGGCAGCATGGGGATACGAGCAGTACTTC. Translation gives CASSQGAAWGYEQYF. The rearrangement links TRBV7-3 to TRBJ2-7; D perhaps matches TRBD1 (5 bases). The CDR3 contains 15 residues. V was shortened by 5 bases and J by 4 bases, with 18 bases between the two germline ends. Germline CDR1 SGHTA, CDR2 FQGTGA. Full variable domain (outside the CDR3, taken from reference TRBV7-3 and TRBJ2-7): GAGVSQTPSNKVTEKGKYVELRCDPISGHTALYWYRQSLGQGPEFLIYFQGTGAADDSGLPNDRFFAVRPEGSVSTLKIQRTERGDSAVYLCASSQGAAWGYEQYFGPGTRLTVT.